This passage covers 25 T cell receptor beta chains from one sample sequenced in a study of blood T cell repertoires in COVID-19 (dated by TCRdb to 2020 to 2022). Libraries were constructed by the immunoSEQ multiplex PCR assay. TCRdb obtained this table from immuneACCESS and retained in-frame rearrangements with V and J assigned. These tables miss some clones; where compared with another copy, unresolved V genes account for less than half of the shortfall, and the remainder is unexplained. Counted in this sample were about 190,000 clones; approximately 91% of them appeared once. The top ten clonotypes cover around 1.2% of the sample. Sequenced input: peripheral blood. These receptors were collected from a man aged 25 to 45 with acute or convalescent COVID-19.

The chain has TRBV19 and TRBJ2-1, with no clear D. This CDR3 contains 14 residues. CDR1 and CDR2 (germline): LNHDA, SQIVND (reference sequence). The ends were cut back, 4 bases at V and 3 bases at J, with 10 bases in the middle. The CDR3 protein is CASSRSDFYNEQFF. The CDR3 DNA sequence: TGTGCCAGTAGTAGAAGCGATTTCTACAATGAGCAGTTCTTC.

The CDR3 coding sequence is TGCGCCAGCAGCCAAGTATTCCCGTACCCGGGGGAAAAACTGTTTTTT. Translating it yields CASSQVFPYPGEKLFF. This chain joins TRBV4-1 and TRBJ1-4; D ambiguous. Trimming took 1 base from V and 8 from J, leaving 17 bases between them. The CDR3 is made up of 16 amino acids. In germline, CDR1 is MGHRA, CDR2 YSYEKL.

With regard to this clone: One end of the junction varies from germline; a read error may be responsible. The V call is TRBV3-1 (or the pseudogene TRBV3-2), the J call TRBJ2-7; 12 bases map to TRBD2. The germline gives CDR1 LGHDT, CDR2 YNNKEL (reference sequence). The length of the CDR3 is 15 residues. This CDR3 reads CASSQGLAGNYEQYF. The CDR3 region has the DNA TGTGCCAGCAGTCAAGGACTAGCGGGGAACTACGAGCAGTACTTC.

The chain uses TRBV5-6 and TRBJ2-5; a possible D gene is TRBD2 (6 bases). V gave up 4 bases and J gave up 5 bases, with 15 bases separating them. CDR3 length: 14 amino acids. Germline V gives CDR1 SGHDT, CDR2 YYEEEE. The CDR3: CASSLTTSYETQYF. The CDR3 nucleotides are TGTGCCAGCAGCCTCACGACTAGTTATGAGACCCAGTACTTC. Based on the CDR3 plus reference TRBV5-6 and TRBJ2-5, the full variable domain is DAGVTQSPTHLIKTRGQQVTLRCSPKSGHDTVSWYQQALGQGPQFIFQYYEEEERQRGNFPDRFSGHQFPNYSSELNVNALLLGDSALYLCASSLTTSYETQYFGPGTRLLVL.

The rearrangement links TRBV5-4 to TRBJ1-2; 8 positions match TRBD1. V lost 5 bases and J lost 7; bases outside the gene matches: 10. CDR1 and CDR2 (germline): SGHNT, YYREEE (reference sequence). The CDR3 contains 14 residues. CDR3 DNA sequence: TGTGCCAGCAGTCCAGGGGGCGTACGAGGTGGCTACACCTTC. This encodes CASSPGGVRGGYTF.

The rearrangement uses TRBV9 and TRBJ1-1, with D maybe TRBD1 (5 bases). This CDR3 is built from 14 residues. Deletions cut 4 bases from V and 1 base from J, with 11 bases between. Looked up from germline, CDR1 is SGDLS and CDR2 is YYNGEE. This CDR3 reads CASSLVTGNTEAFF. DNA of the CDR3: TGTGCCAGCAGCCTTGTTACAGGGAACACTGAAGCTTTCTTT.

Remarks on this clone: The junction departs from the called germline gene at one end, perhaps through a read error. The rearrangement links TRBV12-3 or TRBV12-4 to TRBJ1-1, with 9 bases identical to TRBD1. There are 11 residues in the CDR3. CDR3 bases: TGTGCCAGCAGGGGACAGGGTGAATCTTTCTTT. Translating it yields CASRGQGESFF.

The gene calls are TRBV28 and TRBJ2-5, with D uncertain. With 5 bases removed from V and 1 base from J, the gap between germline ends came to 8 bases. This CDR3 contains 13 residues. Germline CDR1 MDHEN, CDR2 SYDVKM. CDR3 bases: TGTGCCAGCAGTAGAGGCATCCAAGAGACCCAGTACTTC. It codes for CASSRGIQETQYF.

The rearrangement joins TRBV7-3 to TRBJ1-6; 8 positions match TRBD1. The J segment lost 1 base and the V segment lost 1 base, leaving 0 bases of the junction unmatched. CDR3 length equals 16 residues. From germline, CDR1 is SGHTA and CDR2 FQGTGA. CDR3 nucleotides: TGTGCCAGCAGCTTAAGACAGGGGTCCTATAATTCACCCCTCCACTTT. Its protein product is CASSLRQGSYNSPLHF.

V usage is TRBV18 and J usage is TRBJ1-2, with 8 bases that match TRBD1. CDR1 is KGHSH and CDR2 is LQKENI in the germline V gene. The CDR3 has 16 residues. V was pared by 3 bases and J by 4 bases, with 10 bases of the junction left unmatched. DNA of the CDR3: TGTGCCAGCTCACCTGACAGGGGACCCCGAGGCTATGGCTACACCTTC. It yields the protein CASSPDRGPRGYGYTF.

The chain couples TRBV19 to TRBJ2-2, with D possibly being TRBD1 (6 bases). Germline CDR1 LNHDA, CDR2 SQIVND (reference sequence). The CDR3 runs 17 residues. V was cut by 4 bases and J by 5 bases, with 20 bases left in between. The CDR3 region is CASSTRGQRGRTGELFF. The CDR3 DNA sequence: TGTGCCAGTAGTACCAGGGGACAAAGGGGGAGAACCGGGGAGCTGTTTTTT. The entire variable domain, with the rest obtained from reference TRBV19 and TRBJ2-2, is as follows: DGGITQSPKYLFRKEGQNVTLSCEQNLNHDAMYWYRQDPGQGLRLIYYSQIVNDFQKGDIAEGYSVSREKKESFPLTVTSAQKNPTAFYLCASSTRGQRGRTGELFFGEGSRLTVL.

The chain uses TRBV12-5 and TRBJ1-5; 7 bases align to TRBD1. The V and J ends lost 4 bases and 0 bases, in that order; junction bases with no gene match: 9. The germline V gene encodes CDR1 LGHNT and CDR2 FRNRAP. This CDR3 has 17 residues. CDR3 in amino acids: CASGSWTGTYSNQPQHF. CDR3 in DNA: TGTGCTAGTGGTTCTTGGACAGGAACCTATAGCAATCAGCCCCAGCATTTT.

Note on this clone: Relative to the germline gene, one junction end is altered; a read error may explain this. The V and J genes are TRBV6-1 and TRBJ2-7, with TRBD1 identical over 7 bases. The CDR3 covers 12 residues. Germline CDR1 and CDR2: MNHNS and SASEGT. CDR3 nucleotide sequence: TGTGCCAGTAGTGAACAGGGGAACGAGCAGTACTTC. Its protein product is CASSEQGNEQYF.

V gene TRBV3-1 (or the pseudogene TRBV3-2) combines with J gene TRBJ2-1; no definite D call. Germline V CDR1 and CDR2: LGHDT, YNNKEL (reference sequence). The CDR3 is made up of 14 amino acids. V was pared by 0 bases and J by 9 bases, with 12 bases between. The CDR3 sequence is CASSQDGGRSEQFF. In DNA, the CDR3 is TGTGCCAGCAGCCAAGATGGTGGTAGGAGTGAGCAGTTCTTC.

This clone was found once. V gene TRBV2 combines with J gene TRBJ2-1, with D tentatively TRBD2 (7 bases). Germline V gives CDR1 SNHLY, CDR2 FYNNEI. This CDR3 has 14 residues. Trimming removed 7 bases at V and 8 bases at J, with 18 bases between. In nucleotides, the CDR3 is TGTGCCAGCAAGACTAGCTTGGGGGCGGATGAGCAGTTCTTC. This translates into CASKTSLGADEQFF.

This clone was observed a handful of times. The chain couples TRBV28 to TRBJ1-2; D gene uncertain. The V and J ends lost 7 bases and 2 bases respectively, with 14 bases between them. Germline CDR1 is MDHEN and CDR2 is SYDVKM. CDR3 length: 14 residues. CDR3 bases: TGTGCCAGCACCTTACATCCGGGGAACTATGGCTACACCTTC. Its protein product is CASTLHPGNYGYTF.

This sequence joins TRBV6-5 and TRBJ2-2, with 8 bases lining up with TRBD2. Unmatched junction bases numbered 8, after V lost 7 bases and J lost 7 bases. Germline V gives CDR1 MNHEY, CDR2 SVGAGI. This CDR3 is built from 14 residues. The CDR3 loop is CASNPGGAVGELFF. The CDR3 region has the DNA TGTGCCAGCAACCCGGGGGGGGCGGTCGGGGAGCTGTTTTTT.

This rearrangement joins TRBV7-3 to TRBJ2-5, with TRBD1 matching over 10 bases. The CDR3 sequence is 15 residues long. J was trimmed by 5 bases and V by 5 bases; bases with no gene match: 8. Germline V gene data show CDR1 as SGHTA and CDR2 as FQGTGA. CDR3 nucleotides: TGTGCCAGCAGCAAGTCCGGGACAGGGGATGAGACCCAGTACTTC. Residues: CASSKSGTGDETQYF.

This clone showed up just once. The CDR3 sequence is CASSQGGQPQHF. The CDR3 DNA follows: TGTGCCAGCAGCCAGGGCGGTCAGCCCCAGCATTTT. The rearrangement links TRBV6-5 to TRBJ1-5; tentative D call: TRBD1 (5 bases). CDR1 and CDR2 (germline): MNHEY, SVGAGI. CDR3 length: 12 amino acids. Trimming left V 6 bases short and J 6 bases short, with 9 bases between.

The chain uses TRBV19 and TRBJ2-3; D is undetermined. V was clipped by 8 bases and J by 6 bases, with 6 bases between them. The CDR3 has 10 residues. Germline CDR1 and CDR2: LNHDA and SQIVND (reference sequence). CDR3 nucleotides: TGTGCCAGTCGGTCCGATACGCAGTATTTT. It specifies CASRSDTQYF.

The rearrangement joins TRBV11-2 to TRBJ1-4; the match to TRBD1 covers 11 bases. The CDR3 runs to 17 residues. CDR1 is SGHAT, CDR2 FQNNGV, per germline. V lost 3 bases, J lost 10 bases, and 13 bases stayed unmatched. CDR3 region: CASSFAMGTGGDGKLFF. CDR3 sequence (DNA): TGTGCCAGCAGCTTCGCTATGGGGACAGGGGGGGACGGAAAACTGTTTTTT.

CDR3 sequence: CASSRYSGRGNEQYF. Written as DNA, the CDR3 is TGTGCCAGCAGCCGGTATAGCGGGAGGGGCAACGAGCAGTACTTC. The V call is TRBV3-1 (or the pseudogene TRBV3-2), the J call TRBJ2-7; 11 bases fit TRBD2. Germline V CDR1 and CDR2: LGHDT, YNNKEL (reference sequence). The CDR3 loop spans 15 amino acids. The V segment lost 4 bases and the J segment 5 bases; nucleotides outside the gene matches: 7.

The CDR3 loop reads CASSQALGGSEAFF. Here the CDR3 DNA reads TGTGCCAGCAGCCAAGCCCTGGGGGGGAGTGAAGCTTTCTTT. The chain combines TRBV3-1 (or the pseudogene TRBV3-2) with TRBJ1-1; a weak D match, TRBD1 (5 bases). Germline V CDR1 and CDR2: LGHDT, YNNKEL (reference sequence). This CDR3 region has 14 residues. The ends were cut back, 1 base at V and 7 bases at J, with 13 bases in the middle.

V is TRBV3-1 (or the pseudogene TRBV3-2) and J is TRBJ1-5; the D is unclear. Germline CDR1 reads LGHDT; CDR2 reads YNNKEL (reference sequence). V dropped 4 bases and J dropped 2 bases, with 12 bases sitting between them. The CDR3 is 15 amino acids. This chain's CDR3 is CASSLRGAGNQPQHF. DNA for the CDR3: TGTGCCAGCAGCCTTCGAGGAGCGGGCAATCAGCCCCAGCATTTT.

The chain uses TRBV4-1 and TRBJ2-3, with TRBD2 matching over 11 bases. With V trimmed by 1 base and J by 6 bases, 6 bases remained unmatched. In germline, CDR1 is MGHRA, CDR2 YSYEKL. This CDR3 region has 16 residues. CDR3 nucleotides: TGCGCCAGCAGCCAAGCAGGACTAGCGGGTATCGATACGCAGTATTTT. Protein sequence: CASSQAGLAGIDTQYF.